These T cell receptor beta chains were read from a single sample in a study of human T cells and chemical hapten exposure. TCRdb passed the RACE reads through MiXCR, listing each CDR3 protein once. The sample has 210,000 or so distinct CDR3 sequences, more than 20% seen once; the top ten hold roughly 2.3%. Sequences were derived from whole blood, sampled in connection with sensitization to the hapten diphenylcyclopropenone (DPC). The origin of the receptors is a woman aged 40-49 years with alopecia areata. Some clones in this sample may be carry-over from other donors' samples. CDR3s include the opening cysteine and the closing phenylalanine or tryptophan. The D gene is left open where the match is weak. Size is omitted from some rows. Given values are once, few, many or a class for expanded clones.

D gene: .
clone size: few
J gene: TRBJ2-7
V gene: TRBV28
CDR3 protein: CASSLESGWGPQEYF
CDR3 DNA: TGTGCCAGCAGTTTAGAGTCGGGGTGGGGCCCCCAAGAGTACTTC

D gene: .
clone size: many
J gene: TRBJ2-7
V gene: TRBV20-1
CDR3 protein: CSARDEAKGGEQYF
CDR3 DNA: TGCAGTGCTAGAGATGAGGCGAAGGGGGGAGAGCAGTACTTC

D gene: TRBD1
clone size: many
J gene: TRBJ1-2
V gene: TRBV20-1
CDR3 protein: CSAAPRDRSYGYTF
CDR3 DNA: TGCAGTGCTGCTCCCCGGGACAGGAGCTATGGCTACACCTTC

D gene: .
clone size: .
J gene: TRBJ2-1
V gene: TRBV29-1
CDR3 protein: CSVGTGASSYNEQFF
CDR3 DNA: TGCAGCGTTGGGACCGGGGCGAGCTCCTACAATGAGCAGTTCTTC

D gene: .
clone size: many
J gene: TRBJ2-6
V gene: TRBV29-1
CDR3 protein: CSVEDREGAGANVLTF
CDR3 DNA: TGCAGCGTTGAAGATCGGGAAGGTGCTGGGGCCAACGTCCTGACTTTC

D gene: .
clone size: few
J gene: TRBJ2-7
V gene: TRBV6-5
CDR3 protein: CASSYDRSYEQYF
CDR3 DNA: TGTGCCAGCAGTTACGACAGGAGCTACGAGCAGTACTTC

D gene: TRBD2
clone size: few
J gene: TRBJ2-3
V gene: TRBV4-1
CDR3 protein: CASSQERGADTQYF
CDR3 DNA: TGCGCCAGCAGCCAAGAACGGGGGGCAGATACGCAGTATTTT

D gene: .
clone size: .
J gene: TRBJ1-2
V gene: TRBV4-1
CDR3 protein: CASSQGTGTPYGYTF
CDR3 DNA: TGCGCCAGCAGCCAAGGAACCGGGACCCCTTATGGCTACACCTTC

D gene: TRBD1
clone size: .
J gene: TRBJ1-5
V gene: TRBV6-1
CDR3 protein: CASSVSGGSQPQHF
CDR3 DNA: TGTGCCAGCAGTGTATCAGGGGGAAGCCAGCCCCAGCATTTT

D gene: .
clone size: .
J gene: TRBJ1-1
V gene: TRBV27
CDR3 protein: CASRSTVDSEAFF
CDR3 DNA: TGTGCCAGCAGATCCACTGTGGACAGTGAAGCTTTCTTT

D gene: TRBD1
clone size: few
J gene: TRBJ2-2
V gene: TRBV11-2
CDR3 protein: CASSLDFTGVGELFF
CDR3 DNA: TGTGCCAGCAGCTTAGATTTCACAGGGGTCGGGGAGCTGTTTTTT

D gene: TRBD2
clone size: .
J gene: TRBJ2-3
V gene: TRBV6-2/TRBV6-3
CDR3 protein: CASSRNKQAGTRTDTQYF
CDR3 DNA: TGTGCCAGCAGTCGCAATAAGCAAGCGGGAACTCGCACAGATACGCAGTATTTT

D gene: .
clone size: .
J gene: TRBJ1-5
V gene: TRBV24-1
CDR3 protein: CATSLADNQPQHF
CDR3 DNA: TGTGCCACCAGCCTAGCTGATAATCAGCCCCAGCATTTT

D gene: .
clone size: .
J gene: TRBJ2-3
V gene: TRBV6-1
CDR3 protein: CASSERSPPDTQYF
CDR3 DNA: TGTGCCAGCAGTGAGAGGTCCCCCCCAGATACGCAGTATTTT

D gene: TRBD1
clone size: few
J gene: TRBJ2-7
V gene: TRBV11-2
CDR3 protein: CASSLKGAGEQYF
CDR3 DNA: TGTGCCAGCAGCCTGAAGGGGGCGGGCGAGCAGTACTTC

D gene: .
clone size: .
J gene: TRBJ2-4
V gene: TRBV11-2
CDR3 protein: CASSPTDNIQYF
CDR3 DNA: TGTGCCAGCAGCCCCACGGACAACATTCAGTACTTC

D gene: .
clone size: .
J gene: TRBJ2-1
V gene: TRBV7-2
CDR3 protein: CASSFQDSYNEQFF
CDR3 DNA: TGTGCCAGCAGCTTCCAGGACTCCTACAATGAGCAGTTCTTC

D gene: .
clone size: few
J gene: TRBJ2-1
V gene: TRBV27
CDR3 protein: CASSFDRFGNEQFF
CDR3 DNA: TGTGCCAGCAGTTTCGACAGGTTCGGGAATGAGCAGTTCTTC

D gene: .
clone size: .
J gene: TRBJ2-3
V gene: TRBV20-1
CDR3 protein: CSALRGTTSTDTQYF
CDR3 DNA: TGCAGTGCTCTCCGGGGGACGACTAGCACAGATACGCAGTATTTT

D gene: .
clone size: .
J gene: TRBJ2-7
V gene: TRBV6-6
CDR3 protein: CASRLEVVSYEQYF
CDR3 DNA: TGTGCCAGCAGGTTGGAGGTGGTCTCCTACGAGCAGTACTTC

D gene: TRBD2
clone size: .
J gene: TRBJ2-1
V gene: TRBV6-5
CDR3 protein: CATLGEGNTYNEQFF
CDR3 DNA: TGTGCCACGCTAGGGGAGGGGAATACCTACAATGAGCAGTTCTTC

D gene: .
clone size: .
J gene: TRBJ1-2
V gene: TRBV12-3/TRBV12-4
CDR3 protein: CASSRGQSSYGYTF
CDR3 DNA: TGTGCCAGCAGCCGAGGACAGTCTAGCTATGGCTACACCTTC

D gene: .
clone size: .
J gene: TRBJ2-3
V gene: TRBV7-2
CDR3 protein: CASSPLQSTDTQYF
CDR3 DNA: TGTGCCAGCAGCCCACTACAAAGCACAGATACGCAGTATTTT

D gene: .
clone size: many
J gene: TRBJ2-5
V gene: TRBV7-2
CDR3 protein: CASSFGTAQETQYF
CDR3 DNA: TGTGCCAGCAGCTTCGGGACGGCGCAAGAGACCCAGTACTTC

D gene: TRBD1
clone size: .
J gene: TRBJ2-7
V gene: TRBV28
CDR3 protein: CASGDRVAYEQYF
CDR3 DNA: TGTGCCAGCGGGGACAGGGTCGCCTACGAGCAGTACTTC

D gene: TRBD1
clone size: .
J gene: TRBJ1-2
V gene: TRBV6-5
CDR3 protein: CASSYLDRGSYGYTF
CDR3 DNA: TGTGCCAGCAGTTATCTGGACAGGGGCAGCTATGGCTACACCTTC

D gene: .
clone size: .
J gene: TRBJ1-2
V gene: TRBV3-1
CDR3 protein: CASSQEGGYGYTF
CDR3 DNA: TGTGCCAGCAGCCAAGAGGGGGGCTATGGCTACACCTTC

D gene: TRBD1
clone size: .
J gene: TRBJ1-1
V gene: TRBV4-2
CDR3 protein: CASSQESRDRGEAFF
CDR3 DNA: TGTGCCAGCAGCCAAGAAAGCCGGGACAGGGGTGAAGCTTTCTTT

D gene: TRBD1
clone size: .
J gene: TRBJ1-2
V gene: TRBV3-1
CDR3 protein: CASSQEDRGRYGYTF
CDR3 DNA: TGTGCCAGCAGCCAAGAGGACAGGGGAAGGTATGGCTACACCTTC

D gene: .
clone size: .
J gene: TRBJ2-4
V gene: TRBV5-1
CDR3 protein: CASSLALGHMPGNIQYF
CDR3 DNA: TGCGCCAGCAGCTTGGCCTTGGGCCATATGCCAGGAAACATTCAGTACTTC

D gene: .
clone size: few
J gene: TRBJ2-3
V gene: TRBV5-1
CDR3 protein: CASSTGADGTQYF
CDR3 DNA: TGCGCCAGCAGCACCGGGGCCGACGGTACGCAGTATTTT

D gene: TRBD1
clone size: .
J gene: TRBJ2-2
V gene: TRBV4-1
CDR3 protein: CASGTGGTGELFF
CDR3 DNA: TGCGCCAGCGGGACAGGGGGCACCGGGGAGCTGTTTTTT

D gene: .
clone size: .
J gene: TRBJ2-5
V gene: TRBV5-6
CDR3 protein: CASIGRGKPETQYF
CDR3 DNA: TGTGCCAGCATAGGGCGGGGCAAGCCAGAGACCCAGTACTTC

D gene: .
clone size: .
J gene: TRBJ2-1
V gene: TRBV29-1
CDR3 protein: CSAVLALYNEQFF
CDR3 DNA: TGCAGCGCCGTTCTAGCGCTGTACAATGAGCAGTTCTTC

D gene: .
clone size: few
J gene: TRBJ2-2
V gene: TRBV7-2
CDR3 protein: CASSPLYNTGELFF
CDR3 DNA: TGTGCCAGCAGCCCACTTTACAACACCGGGGAGCTGTTTTTT

D gene: .
clone size: .
J gene: TRBJ2-5
V gene: TRBV12-3/TRBV12-4
CDR3 protein: CASSLGLTETQYF
CDR3 DNA: TGTGCCAGCAGTTTGGGTCTAACAGAGACCCAGTACTTC

D gene: .
clone size: .
J gene: TRBJ1-3
V gene: TRBV27
CDR3 protein: CASSRTWTGNTIYF
CDR3 DNA: TGTGCCAGCAGCCGGACATGGACTGGAAACACCATATATTTT

D gene: .
clone size: few
J gene: TRBJ2-5
V gene: TRBV25-1
CDR3 protein: CASSGGLGSQETQYF
CDR3 DNA: TGTGCCAGCAGTGGGGGGTTGGGGTCCCAAGAGACCCAGTACTTC

D gene: .
clone size: few
J gene: TRBJ2-1
V gene: TRBV6-5
CDR3 protein: CASSYSGLITERIF
CDR3 DNA: TGTGCCAGCAGTTACTCGGGGTTAATCACAGAGAGGATCTTC

D gene: TRBD1
clone size: .
J gene: TRBJ2-6
V gene: TRBV29-1
CDR3 protein: CSVETGRTFSGANVLTF
CDR3 DNA: TGCAGCGTCGAGACAGGGCGTACATTCTCTGGGGCCAACGTCCTGACTTTC

D gene: .
clone size: .
J gene: TRBJ2-1
V gene: TRBV27
CDR3 protein: CASSLSSVINHEQFF
CDR3 DNA: TGTGCCAGCAGTTTAAGCTCAGTTATTAATCATGAGCAGTTCTTC

D gene: TRBD1
clone size: few
J gene: TRBJ2-2
V gene: TRBV2
CDR3 protein: CASKVDRPTGELFF
CDR3 DNA: TGTGCCAGCAAGGTGGACAGGCCCACCGGGGAGCTGTTTTTT

D gene: .
clone size: many
J gene: TRBJ2-4
V gene: TRBV29-1
CDR3 protein: CSVQVPTKNIQYF
CDR3 DNA: TGCAGCGTACAGGTCCCTACCAAAAACATTCAGTACTTC

D gene: .
clone size: once
J gene: TRBJ2-7
V gene: TRBV7-2
CDR3 protein: CASSARTAAYEQYF
CDR3 DNA: TGTGCCAGCAGCGCCCGGACAGCAGCCTACGAGCAGTACTTC

D gene: TRBD2
clone size: .
J gene: TRBJ2-1
V gene: TRBV28
CDR3 protein: CASSLSFGLAGSYNEQFF
CDR3 DNA: TGTGCCAGCAGTTTATCTTTCGGACTAGCGGGATCATACAATGAGCAGTTCTTC

D gene: .
clone size: .
J gene: TRBJ1-5
V gene: TRBV6-2/TRBV6-3
CDR3 protein: CASSYSQGPQHF
CDR3 DNA: TGTGCCAGCAGTTACTCACAGGGGCCCCAGCATTTT

D gene: .
clone size: .
J gene: TRBJ1-5
V gene: TRBV28
CDR3 protein: CASSLPPGVNQPQHF
CDR3 DNA: TGTGCCAGCAGTCTTCCGCCAGGGGTGAATCAGCCCCAGCATTTT

D gene: .
clone size: few
J gene: TRBJ1-6
V gene: TRBV11-2
CDR3 protein: CASRPDLGSPLHF
CDR3 DNA: TGTGCCAGCAGGCCGGATTTGGGTTCACCCCTCCACTTT

D gene: .
clone size: .
J gene: TRBJ1-5
V gene: TRBV10-3
CDR3 protein: CAISESKGEQPQHF
CDR3 DNA: TGTGCCATCAGTGAGTCTAAGGGCGAGCAGCCCCAGCATTTT

D gene: TRBD1
clone size: .
J gene: TRBJ2-7
V gene: TRBV29-1
CDR3 protein: CSVTTGVYEQYF
CDR3 DNA: TGCAGCGTCACGACAGGGGTCTACGAGCAGTACTTC

D gene: TRBD2
clone size: many
J gene: TRBJ2-1
V gene: TRBV6-5
CDR3 protein: CASSPQSAGGRGEQFF
CDR3 DNA: TGTGCCAGCAGTCCCCAATCCGCGGGAGGGAGGGGTGAGCAGTTCTTC